These 9 T cell receptor beta chains share one sample of origin, sequenced in a study of cytomegalovirus exposure and HLA in healthy donors. The PCR made use of 60 Vbeta and 13 Jbeta primers. Data came from immunoSEQ multiplex PCR; TCRdb stores just in-frame clones and leaves some out. The table records 150,000 to 200,000 clones, approximately 75% of them present only once. Material for sequencing was PBMCs. These TCRs come from a woman under 30 in good health and CMV-seronegative.

The genes are TRBV11-2 and TRBJ2-5; D is perhaps TRBD2 (5 bases). The CDR3 is 18 residues long. The ends were cut back, 2 bases at V and 3 bases at J, with 22 bases in the middle. Germline V gives CDR1 SGHAT, CDR2 FQNNGV. The DNA for the CDR3 is TGTGCCAGCAGCTTATATCTAGCAACCTCCCTACCCAAAGAGACCCAGTACTTC. Encoded protein: CASSLYLATSLPKETQYF.

The genes are TRBV5-1 and TRBJ1-2; D not certain. V dropped 0 bases and J dropped 1 base, with 4 bases sitting between them. The CDR3 sequence is 13 residues long. Germline assignment: CDR1 SGHRS and CDR2 YFSETQ. This CDR3 reads CASSLGYNYGYTF. The CDR3 coding sequence is TGCGCCAGCAGCTTGGGCTATAACTATGGCTACACCTTC.

A word on this clone: This sample includes further DNA sequences coding for the same CDR3. In DNA, the CDR3 is TGCGCCAGCAGCTTCTCGGGTGCCTACGAGCAGTACTTC. Amino acids: CASSFSGAYEQYF. This sequence joins TRBV5-1 and TRBJ2-7; D unclear. The germline V gene encodes CDR1 SGHRS and CDR2 YFSETQ. The CDR3 covers 13 residues. Trimming removed 2 bases at V and 2 bases at J, with 8 bases between.

V gene TRBV5-5 combines with J gene TRBJ2-5; the D gene is possibly TRBD1 (5 bases). V gave up 2 bases and J gave up 2 bases, with 13 bases separating them. CDR1 is SGHKS, CDR2 YYEKEE, per germline (reference sequence). The CDR3 spans 15 residues. The DNA for the CDR3 is TGTGCCAGCAGCTTAAGACAGAGTGAACAAGAGACCCAGTACTTC. It yields the protein CASSLRQSEQETQYF. Based on the CDR3 plus reference TRBV5-5 and TRBJ2-5, the full variable domain is DAGVTQSPTHLIKTRGQQVTLRCSPISGHKSVSWYQQVLGQGPQFIFQYYEKEERGRGNFPDRFSARQFPNYSSELNVNALLLGDSALYLCASSLRQSEQETQYFGPGTRLLVL.

The chain employs TRBV5-1 and TRBJ2-7; 9 bases line up with TRBD1. V lost 3 bases, J lost 3 bases, and 7 bases stayed unmatched. This CDR3 contains 15 residues. Germline V gene sequence: CDR1 SGHRS, CDR2 YFSETQ. The CDR3 DNA follows: TGCGCCAGCAGCTACAGGACAGGGGATGTCTACGAGCAGTACTTC. The encoded protein is CASSYRTGDVYEQYF. Drawing the rest from reference TRBV5-1 and TRBJ2-7, the complete variable domain is KAGVTQTPRYLIKTRGQQVTLSCSPISGHRSVSWYQQTPGQGLQFLFEYFSETQRNKGNFPGRFSGRQFSNSRSEMNVSTLELGDSALYLCASSYRTGDVYEQYFGPGTRLTVT.

V is TRBV2 and J is TRBJ2-3; D is perhaps TRBD2 (5 bases). The V and J ends lost 8 bases and 5 bases respectively, with 17 bases between them. Per the germline V gene, CDR1 is SNHLY and CDR2 is FYNNEI. The CDR3 totals 14 residues. The CDR3 bases are TGTGCCAGCCAACCTCAATCCGCGGGAGATACGCAGTATTTT. It codes for CASQPQSAGDTQYF.

CDR3 residues: CASSIEVLSGGYNNEQFF. CDR3 nucleotide sequence: TGTGCCAGTAGTATAGAGGTATTATCGGGGGGGTATAACAATGAGCAGTTCTTC. The chain recombines TRBV19 with TRBJ2-1; TRBD2 agrees at 8 bases. This CDR3 contains 18 residues. V was clipped by 0 bases and J by 5 bases; unmatched bases: 12. Germline assignment: CDR1 LNHDA and CDR2 SQIVND (reference sequence).

This clone was observed a single time. The genes are TRBV27 and TRBJ2-7; 7 bases are shared with TRBD1. The V segment lost 6 bases and the J segment 0 bases; nucleotides outside the gene matches: 5. The CDR3 runs 14 residues. Looked up from germline, CDR1 is MNHEY and CDR2 is SMNVEV (reference sequence). This CDR3 reads CASRDRPSSYEQYF. DNA for the CDR3: TGTGCCAGCAGGGACAGGCCCAGCTCCTACGAGCAGTACTTC.

This chain joins TRBV11-2 and TRBJ1-5; D is possibly TRBD1 (5 bases). With 4 bases removed from V and 8 bases from J, the gap between germline ends came to 15 bases. The CDR3 contains 14 residues. Germline V gene lookup returns CDR1 SGHAT and CDR2 FQNNGV. CDR3 bases: TGTGCCAGCAGCTCAAGACAGATTGGGAAGCCCCAGCATTTT. Translation: CASSSRQIGKPQHF.